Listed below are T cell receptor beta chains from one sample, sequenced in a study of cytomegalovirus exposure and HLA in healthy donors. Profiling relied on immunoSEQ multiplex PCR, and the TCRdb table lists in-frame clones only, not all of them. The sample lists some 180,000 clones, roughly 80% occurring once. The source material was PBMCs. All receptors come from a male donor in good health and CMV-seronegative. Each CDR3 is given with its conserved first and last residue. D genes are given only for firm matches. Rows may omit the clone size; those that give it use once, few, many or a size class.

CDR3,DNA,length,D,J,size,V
CASSFVRNTGELFF,TGTGCCAGCAGCTTTGTCCGGAACACCGGGGAGCTGTTTTTT,14,NA,TRBJ2-2,NA,TRBV7-8
CASSLVIAGTSTDTQYF,TGTGCCAGCAGCTTGGTTATCGCGGGGACTAGCACAGATACGCAGTATTTT,17,NA,TRBJ2-3,few,TRBV5-6
CASGETGQVNSPLHF,TGTGCCAGCGGCGAGACGGGACAGGTGAATTCACCCCTCCACTTT,15,TRBD1,TRBJ1-6,once,TRBV6-5
CASSFGRGDPNYGYTF,TGTGCCAGCAGCTTTGGCAGGGGCGATCCTAACTATGGCTACACCTTC,16,NA,TRBJ1-2,NA,TRBV7-9
CASRSTEYQETQYF,TGTGCCAGCAGATCGACAGAGTACCAAGAGACCCAGTACTTC,14,NA,TRBJ2-5,NA,TRBV27
CASSYGGWNYGYTF,TGTGCCAGCAGTTACGGAGGCTGGAACTATGGCTACACCTTC,14,NA,TRBJ1-2,NA,TRBV6-6
CASSLDRLNGELFF,TGTGCCAGCAGCTTAGATCGCCTAAACGGGGAGCTGTTTTTT,14,NA,TRBJ2-2,once,TRBV7-6
CASSVAGRPSSGNTIYF,TGTGCCAGCAGCGTAGCTGGCAGGCCGAGCTCTGGAAACACCATATATTTT,17,NA,TRBJ1-3,NA,TRBV9
CASSVGGQEETQYF,TGTGCCAGCAGTGTGGGAGGACAAGAAGAGACCCAGTACTTC,14,NA,TRBJ2-5,NA,TRBV2
CASSLEYGGSGRNEQFF,TGTGCCAGCAGCTTGGAGTATGGAGGGTCGGGGAGGAATGAGCAGTTCTTC,17,NA,TRBJ2-1,once,TRBV5-5
CATLDRAFTDTQYF,TGTGCCACCCTGGACAGGGCCTTCACAGATACGCAGTATTTT,14,TRBD1,TRBJ2-3,NA,TRBV19
CASSSSGGYNEQFF,TGCGCCAGCAGTTCTAGCGGGGGGTACAATGAGCAGTTCTTC,14,TRBD2,TRBJ2-1,NA,TRBV5-1
CASSQTGSETQYF,TGTGCCAGCAGCCAGACAGGATCCGAGACCCAGTACTTC,13,NA,TRBJ2-5,NA,TRBV7-7
CASSFQSGYEQYF,TGTGCCAGCAGCTTTCAGAGCGGCTACGAGCAGTACTTC,13,NA,TRBJ2-7,NA,TRBV7-2
CASSSGGRSNSPLHF,TGTGCCAGCAGTTCGGGTGGGAGGAGTAATTCACCCCTCCACTTT,15,NA,TRBJ1-6,NA,TRBV28
CASSRDTNYGYTF,TGTGCCAGCAGCCGCGACACTAACTATGGCTACACCTTC,13,NA,TRBJ1-2,NA,TRBV2
CASSESGLVVSYGYTF,TGCGCCAGCAGTGAGTCGGGCCTCGTCGTTTCGTATGGCTACACCTTC,16,NA,TRBJ1-2,NA,TRBV10-1
CASSITTGRGQGAYGYTF,TGTGCCAGCAGCATTACCACCGGACGGGGACAGGGGGCGTATGGCTACACCTTC,18,TRBD1,TRBJ1-2,NA,TRBV7-9
CASSLLGPGEQYF,TGCGCCAGCAGCTTGTTAGGGCCGGGGGAGCAGTACTTC,13,NA,TRBJ2-7,NA,TRBV5-1
CASNFLEESNQPQHF,TGTGCCAGTAATTTCCTCGAAGAGAGCAATCAGCCCCAGCATTTT,15,NA,TRBJ1-5,NA,TRBV19
CASSPGQVPYEQYF,TGCGCCAGCAGTCCGGGACAGGTTCCCTACGAGCAGTACTTC,14,TRBD1,TRBJ2-7,NA,TRBV5-1
CAISRGRGTGELFF,TGTGCCATCTCTAGGGGGCGCGGCACCGGGGAGCTGTTTTTT,14,TRBD1,TRBJ2-2,NA,TRBV10-3
CASSARGGTHQETQYF,TGTGCCAGCAGCGCCCGGGGGGGTACCCACCAAGAGACCCAGTACTTC,16,TRBD2,TRBJ2-5,NA,TRBV9
CASSQGTVATNEKLFF,TGCGCCAGCAGCCAAGGGACAGTTGCAACTAATGAAAAACTGTTTTTT,16,NA,TRBJ1-4,few,TRBV4-1
CAISVQGASETQYF,TGTGCCATCAGTGTACAGGGGGCGAGTGAGACCCAGTACTTC,14,TRBD1,TRBJ2-5,NA,TRBV10-3
CASSSRGADYNEQFF,TGTGCCAGCAGCTCCAGGGGAGCCGACTACAATGAGCAGTTCTTC,15,NA,TRBJ2-1,few,TRBV9
CASSPVAGRRSGKTQYF,TGTGCCAGCAGCCCTGTGGCGGGGCGGCGGTCTGGGAAGACCCAGTACTTC,17,NA,TRBJ2-5,few,TRBV5-4
CASIGQSSGANVLTF,TGTGCCAGCATTGGGCAGAGCTCTGGGGCCAACGTCCTGACTTTC,15,NA,TRBJ2-6,NA,TRBV6-1
CASSQYGGMNTEAFF,TGCGCCAGCAGCCAGTATGGAGGGATGAACACTGAAGCTTTCTTT,15,NA,TRBJ1-1,NA,TRBV4-3
CASSATGKPGNTIYF,TGTGCCAGCAGCGCAACAGGGAAACCTGGAAACACCATATATTTT,15,NA,TRBJ1-3,few,TRBV2
CASSLGGGAYNEQFF,TGTGCCAGCAGCTTGGGAGGAGGCGCCTACAATGAGCAGTTCTTC,15,NA,TRBJ2-1,few,TRBV5-4
CASSYVVRGHRNEQFF,TGTGCCAGCAGTTATGTGGTCAGGGGGCATCGCAATGAGCAGTTCTTC,16,TRBD1,TRBJ2-1,once,TRBV6-5
CASSQDRTVYYGYTF,TGCGCCAGCAGCCAAGATAGGACAGTCTACTATGGCTACACCTTC,15,NA,TRBJ1-2,NA,TRBV4-1
CASSQDLAAIYNEQFF,TGCGCCAGCAGCCAAGATTTGGCAGCGATTTACAATGAGCAGTTCTTC,16,NA,TRBJ2-1,NA,TRBV4-3
CASSPDVAGGSYEQYF,TGCGCCAGCAGCCCAGACGTAGCGGGGGGCTCCTACGAGCAGTACTTC,16,TRBD2,TRBJ2-7,NA,TRBV4-1